The sequence of this T cell receptor beta chain was determined in a study of cytomegalovirus exposure and HLA in healthy donors. Overall study findings and caveats: V- and J-gene trimming in TCR beta was tied to a missense DCLRE1C variant by an analysis performed later.

This PCR relied on a set of 60 Vbeta primers and 13 Jbeta primers. Using immunoSEQ multiplex PCR, the repertoire was profiled, and TCRdb retains in-frame clones only, with some absent. In the table there are 120,000 to 150,000 clones, approximately 78% of which are singletons. This CDR3 region has 14 residues. V lost 2 bases, J lost 2 bases, and 13 bases lay in between. Germline values: CDR1 SQVTM, CDR2 ANQGSEA. Details on this clone: The antigen remains unidentified.

The sample consisted of PBMCs. This TCR came from a young man in good health and CMV-seropositive. The chain employs TRBV29-1 and TRBJ2-7, with a weak D call TRBD2 (7 bases). Here the CDR3 DNA reads TGCAGCGTTGAATTGGGGGGGCCCACCTACGAGCAGTACTTC. Its translation is CSVELGGPTYEQYF.